This entry describes one TCR beta chain. Its antigen is undetermined. This specimen belongs to a study of cytomegalovirus exposure and HLA in healthy donors. This CDR3 is built from 17 residues. V was pared by 5 bases and J by 0 bases, with 8 bases of the junction left unmatched. Per the germline V gene, CDR1 is SEHNR and CDR2 is FQNEAQ (reference sequence). The study ran its PCR with 60 Vbeta and 13 Jbeta primers. As handled by the study authors: In a later analysis, 75 million to 95 million unique TCR beta chains included roughly 11 million shared by two or more donors. Clones were read by immunoSEQ multiplex PCR, and TCRdb kept only the in-frame ones, dropping some. The V and J calls and the clone size are those of that table, but D and trimming were determined from the DNA. The table records approximately 160,000 clones, roughly 80% of them present only once. Study-level results: A later analysis linked around 15,000 TCR beta sequences to HLA alleles at 0.05 false discovery rate. Among TCR sequences, most were rare, though some public TCRs appeared in many donors. Reported findings show TCR beta sequences accurately forecast HLA-A and HLA-B alleles in most subjects.

Sequenced input: PBMCs. The receptor was isolated from a boy aged 2 to 9 in good health and CMV-seronegative. V and J are TRBV7-9 and TRBJ1-1, with TRBD1 matching over 11 bases. CDR3 region: CASSPGQGGIMNTEAFF. CDR3 DNA: TGTGCCAGCAGCCCGGGACAGGGGGGAATCATGAACACTGAAGCTTTCTTT.